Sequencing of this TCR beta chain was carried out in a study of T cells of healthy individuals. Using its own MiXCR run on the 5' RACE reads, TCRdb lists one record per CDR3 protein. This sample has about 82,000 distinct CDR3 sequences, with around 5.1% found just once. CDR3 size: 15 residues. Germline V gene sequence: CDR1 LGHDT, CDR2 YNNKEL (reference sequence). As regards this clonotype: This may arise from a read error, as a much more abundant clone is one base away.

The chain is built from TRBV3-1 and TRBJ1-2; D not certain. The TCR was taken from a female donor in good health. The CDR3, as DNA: TGTGACAGCAGCCCTGGTGTGGCTGGGGACTATGGCTACACCTTC. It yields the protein CDSSPGVAGDYGYTF. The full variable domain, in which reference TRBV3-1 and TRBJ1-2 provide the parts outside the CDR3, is DTAVSQTPKYLVTQMGNDKSIKCEQNLGHDTMYWYKQDSKKFLKIMFSYNNKELIINETVPNRFSPKSPDKAHLNLHINSLELGDSAVYFCDSSPGVAGDYGYTFGSGTRLTVV.